This TCR beta chain derives from a study of blood T cell repertoires in COVID-19. In the study overall: Both acute and convalescent COVID-19 samples were obtained from the United States, Italy and Spain. Nucleic acid was either cDNA or gDNA, and it came from T cells, B-cell-depleted T cells, or PBMCs.

Authors' analysis steps: Amplifying reference gene primers gave estimates of nucleated cell counts. Measured with immunoSEQ multiplex PCR; TCRdb has only the in-frame clones, and not every one. For V, J and clone size, that table is used; D and trimming come from the DNA. The sample carries about 170,000 clones, around 90% recorded once. Trimming removed 6 bases from V and 4 bases from J, with 16 bases in between. Germline V gives CDR1 KGHSH, CDR2 LQKENI. The CDR3 consists of 15 residues. Those enrolled in Seattle joined during active infection and were followed longitudinally afterward. This clonotype originated in a man between 60 and 75 years old with COVID-19, enrolled during active disease. The rearrangement uses TRBV18 and TRBJ1-5; possibly TRBD1 for D (6 bases). Sample: peripheral blood. CDR3 sequence (DNA): TGTGCCAGCTCTCCGCCCGGGACACCTAATCAGCCCCAGCATTTT. It yields the protein CASSPPGTPNQPQHF.